A selection of T cell receptor beta chains follows, all from one sample in a study of shared clonotypes between healthy human individuals. Method: immunoSEQ multiplex PCR; TCRdb's copy keeps in-frame clones and lacks some. The sample carries more than 2 million clones, roughly 95% recorded once. Material: naive CD4+ T cells sorted from blood. Source of these receptors: a man between 18 and 35 years old in good health. Each CDR3 is given with its conserved first and last residue. D genes are given only for firm matches. Clone sizes are given selectively: once, few, many, or a class where the clone is expanded.

cdr3_nt cdr3_aa v_call d_call j_call clone_size
TGTGCCAGCAGCTTAGGGGTTAGCGGGAGCGAGCAGTACTTC CASSLGVSGSEQYF TRBV7-2 TRBD2 TRBJ2-7 .
TGTGCCAGCAGCTTAACCGGAGATACGCAGTATTTT CASSLTGDTQYF TRBV11-2 . TRBJ2-3 .
TGTGCCAGCAGTTGGGGGGATAATCAGCCCCAGCATTTT CASSWGDNQPQHF TRBV6-1 . TRBJ1-5 few
TGTGCCAGCAGCGTAGGGCCCATGTTCTCTGGAAACACCATATATTTT CASSVGPMFSGNTIYF TRBV9 . TRBJ1-3 once
TGTGCCAGCAGTTTATCGGTAGGGGGCATGGAGACCCAGTACTTC CASSLSVGGMETQYF TRBV27 TRBD1 TRBJ2-5 .
TGTGCCAGCAGCGTGACTAGCGGGGGACAAGAGACCCAGTACTTC CASSVTSGGQETQYF TRBV11-2 TRBD2 TRBJ2-5 .
TGTGCCAGCAGTGAAGTGAGGGGGCAGTCCTGGAGCACCATATATTTT CASSEVRGQSWSTIYF TRBV6-1 TRBD1 TRBJ1-3 .
TGCGCCAGCAGCCAAGATGGGGGTATGACTAATTCACCCCTCCACTTT CASSQDGGMTNSPLHF TRBV4-3 . TRBJ1-6 .
TGCGCCAGCAGCCCTGGACTAGCGGAGCACACAGATACGCAGTATTTT CASSPGLAEHTDTQYF TRBV5-1 TRBD2 TRBJ2-3 few
TGTGCCAGCAGCCCAAGTTTATCGACAACGGGCACTGAAGCTTTCTTT CASSPSLSTTGTEAFF TRBV9 . TRBJ1-1 .
TGTGCCAGCAGCCAACTCCCCGACACCCCCAACACCGGGGAGCTGTTTTTT CASSQLPDTPNTGELFF TRBV4-2 . TRBJ2-2 .
TGTGCCATCAATTTTGGCGGGGGAAGCACAGATACGCAGTATTTT CAINFGGGSTDTQYF TRBV10-3 TRBD2 TRBJ2-3 .
TGTGCCTGGTCACAGGGGGCAAACAGTTCACCCCTCCACTTT CAWSQGANSSPLHF TRBV30 TRBD1 TRBJ1-6 few
TGCGCCAGCAGCCGCACCGGGACAGGGTCCTACGAGCAGTACTTC CASSRTGTGSYEQYF TRBV5-1 TRBD1 TRBJ2-7 once
TGTGCTAGCAGCAGGGGGGGAATAGCGGAGCTGAGCTCCTACAATGAGCAGTTCTTC CASSRGGIAELSSYNEQFF TRBV7-7 . TRBJ2-1 .
TGTGCCATCAGTGACTTTGGGGCCGTGAACACTGAAGCTTTCTTT CAISDFGAVNTEAFF TRBV10-3 . TRBJ1-1 .
TGTGCCAGCAGCTTAGAGAGTCGGGGTAGGGGGGGCTACAATGAGCAGTTCTTC CASSLESRGRGGYNEQFF TRBV7-6 . TRBJ2-1 .
TGTGCCAGCAGCGGAAGGACAGGGCGGGAGAGCTCCTATAATTCACCCCTCCACTTT CASSGRTGRESSYNSPLHF TRBV7-9 TRBD1 TRBJ1-6 .
TGCGCCAGCAGCCGGACCGGGGGTGGGGCTAGGGATAATTCACCCCTCCACTTT CASSRTGGGARDNSPLHF TRBV5-1 . TRBJ1-6 .
TGTGCCAGCAGCTTGCGGGGGCCCGGGGCCAACGTCCTGACTTTC CASSLRGPGANVLTF TRBV5-4 . TRBJ2-6 .
TGTGCCAGCAGCTTAGCGAGGCTGGGTGGCGAGCAGTACTTC CASSLARLGGEQYF TRBV7-2 . TRBJ2-7 .
TGCGCCAGCAGCTTGGGGGACAGCCCTACTGAAGCTTTCTTT CASSLGDSPTEAFF TRBV5-1 TRBD1 TRBJ1-1 once
TGTGCCTGGAGTGTTTTAGGGAGACTAGCGGGACAAGAGCAGTACTTC CAWSVLGRLAGQEQYF TRBV30 TRBD2 TRBJ2-7 .
TGTGCCAGCAGCTTCGCCACCTTGAACACTGAAGCTTTCTTT CASSFATLNTEAFF TRBV5-4 . TRBJ1-1 .
TGCGCCAGCAGCCAAGAGGCCCGACGTGAAAACACTGAAGCTTTCTTT CASSQEARRENTEAFF TRBV4-1 . TRBJ1-1 .
TGTGCCAGCAGTGAATTGGGGAGCAGGCAGCCCCAGCATTTT CASSELGSRQPQHF TRBV2 . TRBJ1-5 .
TGTGCCAGCGCCGGGACTAGCGGGGGGACCCAGTACTTC CASAGTSGGTQYF TRBV7-2 TRBD2 TRBJ2-5 .
TGTGCCAGTAGGGGAAGTCGGGTCAATCAGCCCCAGCATTTT CASRGSRVNQPQHF TRBV19 . TRBJ1-5 .
TGTGCCAGCCATAGGGACGCTGGGGCCAACGTCCTGACTTTC CASHRDAGANVLTF TRBV6-1 . TRBJ2-6 once
TGTGCCAGCAGTGGAAACGGGTACGAGCAGTACTTC CASSGNGYEQYF TRBV2 . TRBJ2-7 .
TGTGCCAGCACTTCCGGGACATCCAAGGGGTACGAGCAGTACTTC CASTSGTSKGYEQYF TRBV6-1 . TRBJ2-7 .
TGCGCCAGCAGTGAGGAGGTCTTAGGGACCCAGTACTTC CASSEEVLGTQYF TRBV10-1 . TRBJ2-5 once
TGTGCCAGCAGCGTGGATGTGGGAGATACGCAGTATTTT CASSVDVGDTQYF TRBV9 . TRBJ2-3 .
TGTGCCAGCAGCTTAAATAGCGGGAGGGCCCAAGAGACCCAGTACTTC CASSLNSGRAQETQYF TRBV7-2 TRBD2 TRBJ2-5 .
TGTGCCACCAGCATAAGAGGGAGGGCCCAGTTGGACAATGAGCAGTTCTTC CATSIRGRAQLDNEQFF TRBV15 TRBD2 TRBJ2-1 .
TGTGCCAGCAGGGCCCTTGACAGGGTAAATTCACCCCTCCACTTT CASRALDRVNSPLHF TRBV28 TRBD1 TRBJ1-6 .
TGCGCCAGCAGCTTGGCAGGGAGACCTTCAGGCACCGGGGAGCTGTTTTTT CASSLAGRPSGTGELFF TRBV5-1 . TRBJ2-2 .
TGCGCCAGCAGCTTGGGACAGGGGAAATCGGCAGATACGCAGTATTTT CASSLGQGKSADTQYF TRBV5-1 TRBD1 TRBJ2-3 .